The 11 T cell receptor beta chains in this list originate from one sample, sequenced in a study of T cell responses to AZD1222 COVID-19 vaccine. The data were produced by immunoSEQ multiplex PCR, yet TCRdb's version contains in-frame clones alone and is incomplete. The sample contains 100,000 or so clones, around 87% of which appear only once. The sequencing used peripheral blood, collected on day 0 of MenACWY control vaccination. These receptors came from an adult in good health.

The V call is TRBV29-1, the J call TRBJ1-1; D call uncertain. The germline gives CDR1 SQVTM, CDR2 ANQGSEA. Trimming took off 6 bases at V and 7 bases at J, with 9 bases between the two ends. CDR3 length equals 10 residues. CDR3 sequence reads: CSVKQIEAFF. Here the CDR3 DNA reads TGCAGCGTGAAGCAAATTGAAGCTTTCTTT. The full variable domain, rest sourced from reference TRBV29-1 and TRBJ1-1, is SAVISQKPSRDICQRGTSLTIQCQVDSQVTMMFWYRQQPGQSLTLIATANQGSEATYESGFVIDKFPISRPNLTFSTLTVSNMSPEDSSIYLCSVKQIEAFFGQGTRLTVV.

A single count supports this clone. Here the CDR3 DNA reads TGTGCCTGGCGAGATTGGGGCCCCGGGGAGCTGTTTTTT. Translated: CAWRDWGPGELFF. V usage is TRBV30 and J usage is TRBJ2-2; D possibly corresponds to TRBD1 (5 bases). Germline V gene data show CDR1 as GTSNPN and CDR2 as SVGIG (reference sequence). This CDR3 spans 13 amino acids. V lost 5 bases, J lost 6 bases, and 13 bases lay in between.

The chain has TRBV6-2 or TRBV6-3 and TRBJ2-7, with 7 bases that match TRBD2. CDR1 is MNHEY and CDR2 is SVGEGT in the germline V gene. With V trimmed by 5 bases and J by 2 bases, 6 bases remained unmatched. The CDR3 is made up of 14 amino acids. CDR3: CASSTPSGPYEQYF. CDR3 nucleotides: TGTGCCAGCAGTACCCCTAGCGGTCCCTACGAGCAGTACTTC.

The J gene is TRBJ2-7, the V gene TRBV9, with 9 positions matching TRBD1. Losses at the gene ends were 0 bases for V and 3 bases for J; bases not matched to a gene: 25. This CDR3 is 22 amino acids long. The germline CDR1 and CDR2 sequences are SGDLS and YYNGEE. Written as DNA, the CDR3 is TGTGCCAGCAGCGTAGGCGAGACCACCGGGACAGGGACCAGAAGAAGCCACTACGAGCAGTACTTC. Translation: CASSVGETTGTGTRRSHYEQYF. The full variable domain, in which reference TRBV9 and TRBJ2-7 provide the parts outside the CDR3, is DSGVTQTPKHLITATGQRVTLRCSPRSGDLSVYWYQQSLDQGLQFLIQYYNGEERAKGNILERFSAQQFPDLHSELNLSSLELGDSALYFCASSVGETTGTGTRRSHYEQYFGPGTRLTVT.

This chain links TRBV6-5 with TRBJ1-5; D remains unclear. Trimming removed 6 bases at V and 1 base at J, with 13 bases between. The germline V gene has CDR1 MNHEY and CDR2 SVGAGI. CDR3 size: 15 residues. CDR3 loop: CASSPRAGSNQPQHF. CDR3 nucleotides: TGTGCCAGCAGCCCGAGGGCCGGGAGCAATCAGCCCCAGCATTTT.

This clone was recorded only once. The chain couples TRBV4-1 to TRBJ2-7; a possible D gene is TRBD1 (5 bases). Germline V gene lookup returns CDR1 MGHRA and CDR2 YSYEKL. This CDR3 has 16 residues. Trimming cost V 1 base and J 4 bases, with 17 bases left between them. For the CDR3, the DNA is TGCGCCAGCAGCCAAGGGGTAACTCGACAGTCATACGAGCAGTACTTC. Translated, it gives CASSQGVTRQSYEQYF.

The chain recombines TRBV6-5 with TRBJ1-2; TRBD1 matches 9 bases. Unmatched junction bases numbered 4, after V lost 5 bases and J lost 3 bases. CDR3 size: 14 residues. Looked up from germline, CDR1 is MNHEY and CDR2 is SVGAGI. The CDR3 DNA reads as TGTGCCAGCAGTACAGGGGGCGGCTACTATGGCTACACCTTC. This codes for CASSTGGGYYGYTF.

The chain is built from TRBV3-1 (or the pseudogene TRBV3-2) and TRBJ1-1; D is uncertain. V lost 0 bases and J 1 base, leaving 6 bases between the germline ends. The CDR3 has 14 residues. In germline, CDR1 is LGHDT, CDR2 YNNKEL (reference sequence). For the CDR3, the DNA is TGTGCCAGCAGCCAAGATAGTTGGAACACTGAAGCTTTCTTT. Its protein is CASSQDSWNTEAFF.

V and J are TRBV11-3 and TRBJ2-5, with D possibly TRBD2 on 5 matching bases. The CDR3 runs to 15 residues. The V gene lost 5 bases and the J gene lost 2 bases, with 15 bases spanning the gap. Germline V CDR1 and CDR2: SGHNT, YENEEA. CDR3 nucleotides: TGTGCCAGCAGCCACACTAGGATCCGACAAGAGACCCAGTACTTC. Translated, it gives CASSHTRIRQETQYF. Supplemented by reference TRBV11-3 and TRBJ2-5, the full variable domain reads EAGVVQSPRYKIIEKKQPVAFWCNPISGHNTLYWYLQNLGQGPELLIRYENEEAVDDSQLPKDRFSAERLKGVDSTLKIQPAELGDSAVYLCASSHTRIRQETQYFGPGTRLLVL.

The chain recombines TRBV7-2 with TRBJ1-4; maybe TRBD1 (6 bases). Germline CDR1 reads SGHTA; CDR2 reads FQGNSA. The CDR3 is made up of 14 amino acids. With 8 bases removed from V and 0 bases from J, the gap between germline ends came to 10 bases. The CDR3 region has the DNA TGTGCCAGCCGGGGGGGGCCAACTAATGAAAAACTGTTTTTT. It codes for CASRGGPTNEKLFF.

This clone was seen a handful of times. V gene TRBV4-1 combines with J gene TRBJ2-5; no clear D. Germline-derived CDR1 and CDR2 are MGHRA and YSYEKL. With 1 base removed from V and 7 bases from J, the gap between germline ends came to 10 bases. The CDR3 runs 13 residues. The CDR3 sequence is CASSQVGWGTQYF. The CDR3 DNA is TGCGCCAGCAGCCAAGTGGGGTGGGGGACCCAGTACTTC.